Presented here are 16 T cell receptor beta chains from one specimen sequenced in a study of blood T cell repertoires in COVID-19. Method: immunoSEQ multiplex PCR; TCRdb's copy keeps in-frame clones and lacks some. The table has roughly 250,000 clones, around 90% seen once. The source material was PBMCs or T cells enriched from blood (not recorded which). The origin of the receptors is a woman aged 30 to 39 with acute COVID-19.

This chain uses TRBV7-2 with TRBJ1-2; 8 positions agree with TRBD1. Germline-derived CDR1 and CDR2 are SGHTA and FQGNSA. The CDR3 runs 14 residues. Trimming at V came to 6 bases and at J to 5 bases, leaving 8 bases not matched to a gene. CDR3 nucleotide sequence: TGTGCCAGCAGTCAAAGACAGGGGCCTTATGGCTACACCTTC. This translates into CASSQRQGPYGYTF.

The rearrangement joins TRBV6-2 or TRBV6-3 to TRBJ1-5, with D perhaps TRBD1 (5 bases). Trimming took 3 bases from V and 2 from J, leaving 11 bases between them. The CDR3 covers 15 residues. Germline CDR1 MNHEY, CDR2 SVGEGT. Here the CDR3 DNA reads TGTGCCAGCAGTTATGGTAGGGGTGGCAATCAGCCCCAGCATTTT. Translating gives CASSYGRGGNQPQHF.

This sequence joins TRBV28 and TRBJ1-1, with unresolved D. Trimming took off 7 bases at V and 5 bases at J, with 26 bases between the two ends. Germline V CDR1 and CDR2: MDHEN, SYDVKM. The CDR3 is made up of 17 amino acids. CDR3 in amino acids: CASTSLGFSETSTEAFF. CDR3 in DNA: TGTGCCAGCACTAGTCTCGGCTTTTCTGAGACGAGTACTGAAGCTTTCTTT.

The rearrangement joins TRBV5-8 to TRBJ2-1; 8 nucleotides line up with TRBD1. Trimming at V came to 3 bases and at J to 0 bases, leaving 11 bases not matched to a gene. Germline CDR1 is SGHTS and CDR2 is YDEGEE. The CDR3 sequence is 18 residues long. The CDR3 loop reads CASSSDRGKKRSYNEQFF. CDR3 nucleotide sequence: TGTGCCAGCAGCTCAGACAGGGGCAAAAAACGCTCCTACAATGAGCAGTTCTTC.

The chain recombines TRBV18 with TRBJ2-6; 8 bases match TRBD1. Germline assignment: CDR1 KGHSH and CDR2 LQKENI. This CDR3 has 19 amino acids. The V segment lost 3 bases and the J segment 0 bases; nucleotides outside the gene matches: 10. The CDR3 sequence: CASSPGTGKPNSGANVLTF. CDR3 in DNA: TGTGCCAGCTCACCCGGGACAGGCAAGCCCAACTCTGGGGCCAACGTCCTGACTTTC.

This chain connects TRBV6-5 to TRBJ1-2, with D possibly being TRBD1 (6 bases). Germline CDR1 and CDR2: MNHEY and SVGAGI. V lost 7 bases, J lost 0 bases, and 15 bases lay in between. CDR3 length: 15 amino acids. The CDR3 DNA follows: TGTGCCAGCAAAGCAGGGGATACAGCTAACTATGGCTACACCTTC. It yields the protein CASKAGDTANYGYTF.

The rearrangement joins TRBV5-1 to TRBJ2-7; 7 bases align to TRBD1. The CDR3 has 13 residues. The V gene end was trimmed by 2 bases and the J gene end by 4 bases; junction bases not matched to a gene: 3. The germline V gene has CDR1 SGHRS and CDR2 YFSETQ. The CDR3 DNA sequence: TGCGCCAGCAGCTTCGGGACAGATTACGAGCAGTACTTC. Its protein is CASSFGTDYEQYF.

The V call is TRBV19, the J call TRBJ2-1, with TRBD2 matching 10 bases. The CDR3 totals 17 residues. V trimming: 5 bases; J trimming: 0 bases; junction bases outside the gene matches: 7. Looked up from germline, CDR1 is LNHDA and CDR2 is SQIVND (reference sequence). As DNA, the CDR3 is TGTGCCAGTAGTCTCACTAGCGGGGTCGGCTCCTACAATGAGCAGTTCTTC. It translates to CASSLTSGVGSYNEQFF.

The chain links TRBV11-2 to TRBJ1-5; D perhaps matches TRBD1 (5 bases). The CDR3 has 13 amino acids. The V and J ends lost 2 bases and 6 bases respectively, with 8 bases between them. The germline V gene has CDR1 SGHAT and CDR2 FQNNGV. The CDR3 DNA reads TGTGCCAGCAGCTTAACGCAGGGTCAGCCCCAGCATTTT. Amino acid sequence: CASSLTQGQPQHF.

V usage is TRBV10-3 and J usage is TRBJ2-3; 11 bases are a match to TRBD2. The V gene's germline CDR1 is ENHRY and CDR2 SYGVKD. The length of the CDR3 is 19 residues. Germline trimming cut 0 bases from V and 0 bases from J; bases unmatched to any gene: 8. Written as DNA, the CDR3 is TGTGCCATCAGTGAGTCGAGTGGGACTAGCGGTATTAGCACAGATACGCAGTATTTT. Protein sequence: CAISESSGTSGISTDTQYF.

The V gene is TRBV20-1, the J gene TRBJ1-4; unclear D gene. The germline V gene has CDR1 DFQATT and CDR2 SNEGSKA (reference sequence). The CDR3 consists of 17 residues. V lost 3 bases and J lost 10, with 27 bases in between. The CDR3 nucleotides read TGCAGTGCTAGTGACCCCCTACTCGGACTCAAAACCGGAAAACTGTTTTTT. Protein: CSASDPLLGLKTGKLFF.

This chain uses TRBV29-1 with TRBJ2-7; 7 positions agree with TRBD1. The CDR3 is 12 residues long. Germline CDR1 and CDR2: SQVTM and ANQGSEA. V shed 5 bases, J shed 0 bases, and the junction held 1 base outside the gene matches. The CDR3 protein is CSVRDSSYEQYF. CDR3 DNA: TGCAGCGTTCGGGACAGCTCCTACGAGCAGTACTTC.

This sequence joins TRBV2 and TRBJ2-5; D is ambiguous. Between the trimmed V and J ends, which lost 7 bases and 4 bases, there was a span of 13 bases. The CDR3 loop spans 13 amino acids. Germline-derived CDR1 and CDR2 are SNHLY and FYNNEI. CDR3 sequence (DNA): TGTGCCAGCACCGGGTATCACCGAGAGACCCAGTACTTC. Its translation is CASTGYHRETQYF.

This sequence joins TRBV7-8 and TRBJ2-5; D possibly corresponds to TRBD2 (6 bases). The germline V gene encodes CDR1 SGHVS and CDR2 FQNEAQ. The CDR3 has 15 residues. V gave up 1 base and J gave up 2 bases, with 11 bases separating them. CDR3 DNA sequence: TGTGCCAGCAGCTTAGTCGGTAGCGGACAAGAGACCCAGTACTTC. Translation: CASSLVGSGQETQYF.

V is TRBV5-1 and J is TRBJ1-2; TRBD1 might be the D (5 bases). The CDR3 loop spans 14 amino acids. Trimming removed 0 bases from V and 6 bases from J, with 12 bases in between. The V gene's germline CDR1 is SGHRS and CDR2 YFSETQ. The CDR3 region has the DNA TGCGCCAGCAGCTTGGGGCGGGGCGGTGATGGCTACACCTTC. It translates to CASSLGRGGDGYTF.

The chain employs TRBV7-3 and TRBJ1-3, with no clear D. The CDR3 sequence is 13 residues long. V lost 5 bases, J lost 1 base, and 6 bases lay in between. The germline gives CDR1 SGHTA, CDR2 FQGTGA. As DNA, the CDR3 is TGTGCCAGCAGCACGGGATCTGGAAACACCATATATTTT. It translates to CASSTGSGNTIYF.